One and the same sample provided the 9 T cell receptor beta chains below, sequenced in a study of blood T cell repertoires in COVID-19. Assay used: immunoSEQ multiplex PCR; TCRdb lists only in-frame clones, some missing. The sample includes approximately 150,000 clones, roughly 90% seen only once; the top ten take 3.9%. Sequencing used peripheral blood. The receptors shown here come from an older woman who had recovered from COVID-19.

This chain links TRBV7-9 with TRBJ1-6; 7 bases are shared with TRBD1. Germline V CDR1 and CDR2: SEHNR, FQNEAQ (reference sequence). J was trimmed by 6 bases and V by 10 bases; bases with no gene match: 6. The CDR3 sequence is 13 residues long. CDR3: CATRTGLNSPLHF. The CDR3 bases are TGTGCCACTAGGACAGGTCTTAATTCACCCCTCCACTTT.

The chain joins TRBV28 to TRBJ1-5; the match to TRBD1 covers 8 bases. Per the germline V gene, CDR1 is MDHEN and CDR2 is SYDVKM. The CDR3 length is 18 residues. V gave up 6 bases and J gave up 6 bases; unmatched junction bases: 19. DNA of the CDR3: TGTGCCAGCAGGCGATCCGGGACAGGAGTCTTGGTGGGTCAGCCCCAGCATTTT. Amino acids: CASRRSGTGVLVGQPQHF.

The rearrangement joins TRBV9 to TRBJ1-2; D is undetermined. The V gene's germline CDR1 is SGDLS and CDR2 YYNGEE. This CDR3 is 17 amino acids long. Trimming pared 0 bases from V and 5 bases from J, leaving 20 bases between. CDR3 amino acids: CASSVDEAVPAAYGYTF. The CDR3 DNA follows: TGTGCCAGCAGCGTAGACGAAGCGGTCCCCGCCGCGTATGGCTACACCTTC.

The J gene is TRBJ2-5, the V gene TRBV11-2; 9 bases are a match to TRBD2. J lost 2 bases, V lost 1 base, and 8 bases had no gene match. The CDR3 has 17 residues. CDR1 and CDR2 from the germline V gene are SGHAT and FQNNGV. CDR3 amino acids: CASSLGSAGGAQETQYF. The CDR3 bases are TGTGCCAGCAGCTTAGGCTCGGCGGGGGGGGCACAAGAGACCCAGTACTTC. Filled out from reference TRBV11-2 and TRBJ2-5, the complete variable domain reads EAGVAQSPRYKIIEKRQSVAFWCNPISGHATLYWYQQILGQGPKLLIQFQNNGVVDDSQLPKDRFSAERLKGVDSTLKIQPAKLEDSAVYLCASSLGSAGGAQETQYFGPGTRLLVL.

The rearrangement uses TRBV11-3 and TRBJ2-5; 10 bases agree with TRBD1. The CDR3 sequence is 13 residues long. Germline trimming cut 5 bases from V and 5 bases from J; bases unmatched to any gene: 2. Germline CDR1 SGHNT, CDR2 YENEEA. CDR3 nucleotide sequence: TGTGCCAGCAGCGACAGGGGGCGTGAGACCCAGTACTTC. This translates into CASSDRGRETQYF.

The rearrangement links TRBV4-3 to TRBJ2-3; weak D call: TRBD1 (6 bases). The V end was cut by 3 bases, the J end by 8 bases, with 18 bases between. The CDR3 has 15 residues. The germline CDR1 and CDR2 sequences are LGHNA and YSLEER. The CDR3: CASSQASQGIGTQYF. CDR3 in DNA: TGCGCCAGCAGCCAGGCATCACAGGGAATTGGTACGCAGTATTTT.

The rearrangement links TRBV5-1 to TRBJ2-3, with D possibly being TRBD1 (6 bases). The V gene lost 5 bases and the J gene lost 0 bases, with 10 bases spanning the gap. The length of the CDR3 is 14 residues. Germline CDR1 and CDR2: SGHRS and YFSETQ. The CDR3 spells CASSQTGSTDTQYF. DNA for the CDR3: TGCGCCAGCAGTCAGACAGGCAGCACAGATACGCAGTATTTT.

This sequence joins TRBV5-6 and TRBJ1-1; maybe TRBD1 (5 bases). The V end lost 3 bases, the J end lost 10 bases, and 13 bases lay between the germline ends. Germline loops: CDR1 SGHDT, CDR2 YYEEEE. The CDR3 has 12 residues. CDR3 sequence: CASSSGVAGAFF. The CDR3 coding sequence is TGTGCCAGCAGCTCGGGGGTAGCTGGAGCTTTCTTT.

The rearrangement joins TRBV5-1 to TRBJ1-2; D not resolved. The CDR3 length is 16 residues. V was trimmed by 4 bases and J by 0 bases, leaving 16 bases between them. The germline CDR1 and CDR2 sequences are SGHRS and YFSETQ. The CDR3 sequence is CASSPGLGVSNYGYTF. The CDR3 DNA reads TGCGCCAGCAGCCCTGGTCTGGGAGTTTCTAACTATGGCTACACCTTC.